A selection of T cell receptor beta chains follows, all from one sample in a study of blood T cell repertoires in COVID-19. Assay: immunoSEQ multiplex PCR; the TCRdb copy retains only in-frame clones and omits some. The sample carries around 150,000 clones, 75% to 80% recorded once. The sequenced material came from PBMCs or T cells enriched from blood (not recorded which). The receptors stem from a woman between 45 and 65 years old who had recovered from COVID-19. CDR3s include the opening cysteine and the closing phenylalanine or tryptophan. A D gene is named only where the DNA matches it firmly. Size is omitted from some rows. Given values are once, few, many or a class for expanded clones.

d_gene	abundance	v_gene	j_gene	CDR3aa	CDR3nt
TRBD1	.	TRBV6-5	TRBJ2-3	CASRTGQGFGDTQYF	TGTGCCAGCAGGACGGGACAGGGGTTTGGAGATACGCAGTATTTT
.	.	TRBV30	TRBJ1-5	CAGGGGTNQPQHF	TGTGCCGGGGGGGGAGGGACCAATCAGCCCCAGCATTTT
.	.	TRBV5-5	TRBJ2-1	CASSLWVVRADEQFF	TGTGCCAGCAGCTTGTGGGTAGTGAGGGCCGATGAGCAGTTCTTC
.	.	TRBV12-2	TRBJ2-2	CASRLVVSGRAKAGELFF	TGTGCAAGTCGCTTAGTGGTTAGCGGGAGGGCAAAGGCCGGGGAGCTGTTTTTT
TRBD1	few	TRBV6-5	TRBJ1-3	CASSIDRAGNTIYF	TGTGCCAGCAGTATTGACAGGGCTGGAAACACCATATATTTT
TRBD1	.	TRBV18	TRBJ2-7	CASSTPGTGPYEQYF	TGTGCCAGCTCAACCCCCGGGACAGGTCCCTACGAGCAGTACTTC
.	.	TRBV19	TRBJ1-2	CASSPGMNYGYTF	TGTGCCAGTAGTCCAGGAATGAACTATGGCTACACCTTC
.	once	TRBV7-2	TRBJ1-3	CASSVRWGAGNTIYF	TGTGCCAGCAGCGTACGGTGGGGAGCTGGAAACACCATATATTTT
TRBD1	once	TRBV6-1	TRBJ1-5	CASSGAGGLNNQPQHF	TGTGCCAGCAGTGGGGCAGGGGGATTAAACAATCAGCCCCAGCATTTT
TRBD1	.	TRBV10-3	TRBJ1-1	CAISEIGQGEAFF	TGTGCCATCAGTGAAATCGGACAGGGGGAAGCTTTCTTT
.	.	TRBV4-1	TRBJ1-1	CASSPPPGDRAFF	TGCGCCAGCAGCCCCCCGCCCGGGGATCGAGCTTTCTTT
TRBD2	.	TRBV19	TRBJ2-5	CASSTGLAGVETQYF	TGTGCCAGTAGTACGGGACTAGCGGGAGTGGAGACCCAGTACTTC
TRBD1	.	TRBV14	TRBJ1-3	CASRLTGGSGNTIYF	TGTGCCAGCAGACTGACAGGGGGCTCTGGAAACACCATATATTTT
TRBD2	.	TRBV2	TRBJ2-5	CASSEWLAGGRETQYF	TGTGCCAGCAGTGAATGGCTAGCGGGGGGGCGGGAGACCCAGTACTTC
TRBD1	once	TRBV28	TRBJ2-7	CASSSRDRGYEQYF	TGTGCCAGCAGTTCCCGGGACAGGGGTTACGAGCAGTACTTC
.	once	TRBV12-3/TRBV12-4	TRBJ2-7	CASSSRNYEQYF	TGTGCCAGCAGCTCGAGGAACTACGAGCAGTACTTC
.	.	TRBV7-8	TRBJ1-2	CASSLSRGWGGYTF	TGTGCCAGCAGCTTATCTCGGGGGTGGGGTGGCTACACCTTC
.	few	TRBV10-1	TRBJ2-3	CASSESTVSRTDTQYF	TGCGCCAGCAGTGAGTCGACAGTCTCTCGCACAGATACGCAGTATTTT
.	.	TRBV12-3/TRBV12-4	TRBJ2-7	CASSYNPYEQYF	TGTGCCAGCAGTTATAATCCGTACGAGCAGTACTTC
.	.	TRBV30	TRBJ1-4	CAYGPGKGEKLFF	TGTGCCTACGGGCCAGGGAAGGGTGAAAAACTGTTTTTT
TRBD2	.	TRBV2	TRBJ2-1	CASTEEVAGGYNEQFF	TGTGCCAGCACCGAAGAGGTAGCGGGAGGTTACAATGAGCAGTTCTTC
TRBD1	.	TRBV9	TRBJ1-3	CASSGTGFGNTIYF	TGTGCCAGCAGCGGGACAGGGTTTGGAAACACCATATATTTT
.	.	TRBV29-1	TRBJ1-1	CSANKESEAFF	TGCAGCGCCAACAAGGAGTCTGAAGCTTTCTTT
.	.	TRBV6-1	TRBJ1-2	CASSEPFGLRGYTF	TGTGCCAGCAGTGAACCGTTTGGACTCAGGGGCTACACCTTC
.	.	TRBV18	TRBJ2-5	CASSPPGTQETQYF	TGTGCCAGCTCACCACCCGGGACACAAGAGACCCAGTACTTC
.	few	TRBV5-1	TRBJ1-1	CASARGAQGGTEAFF	TGCGCCAGCGCACGGGGGGCGCAGGGAGGCACTGAAGCTTTCTTT
.	.	TRBV7-8	TRBJ2-1	CASSFAQGSYNEQFF	TGTGCCAGCAGCTTTGCCCAGGGATCCTACAATGAGCAGTTCTTC
TRBD2	.	TRBV11-3	TRBJ2-1	CASSRGLAGGNEQFF	TGTGCCAGCAGCAGGGGACTAGCGGGTGGTAATGAGCAGTTCTTC
.	.	TRBV7-6	TRBJ1-2	CASSLARGSGYTF	TGTGCCAGCAGCTTAGCTAGGGGGAGTGGCTACACCTTC
.	.	TRBV9	TRBJ1-1	CASSVAGNTEAFF	TGTGCCAGCAGCGTTGCAGGGAACACTGAAGCTTTCTTT
.	.	TRBV9	TRBJ1-3	CASSVAVRQSSGNTIYF	TGTGCCAGCAGCGTAGCTGTTCGACAGTCCTCTGGAAACACCATATATTTT
.	once	TRBV20-1	TRBJ2-5	CSATVQETQYF	TGCAGTGCTACAGTACAAGAGACCCAGTACTTC
.	.	TRBV3-1/TRBV3-2	TRBJ1-1	CASSQGLLAFF	TGTGCCAGCAGCCAAGGGCTGTTGGCTTTCTTT
.	.	TRBV3-1/TRBV3-2	TRBJ2-5	CASSQDGAGRVETQYF	TGTGCCAGCAGCCAAGATGGGGCGGGACGGGTTGAGACCCAGTACTTC
.	.	TRBV3-1/TRBV3-2	TRBJ2-3	CASSLPPGGIDTQYF	TGTGCCAGCAGCCTCCCCCCCGGTGGTATAGATACGCAGTATTTT
.	.	TRBV28	TRBJ1-1	CASSFRGRTEAFF	TGTGCCAGCAGTTTCCGTGGGAGGACTGAAGCTTTCTTT
.	.	TRBV11-3	TRBJ2-6	CASERRGRNSGANVLTF	TGTGCCAGCGAGCGGCGGGGCAGGAACTCTGGGGCCAACGTCCTGACTTTC
TRBD1	.	TRBV29-1	TRBJ1-1	CSVGLSPGQGNTEAFF	TGCAGCGTTGGACTTTCTCCGGGACAGGGGAACACTGAAGCTTTCTTT
TRBD2	.	TRBV30	TRBJ2-4	CAWSVLVGRASKNIQYF	TGTGCCTGGAGTGTTCTGGTCGGGAGGGCTTCCAAAAACATTCAGTACTTC
.	.	TRBV6-1	TRBJ1-5	CASSTQGFGNQPQHF	TGTGCCAGCAGCACCCAGGGGTTTGGCAATCAGCCCCAGCATTTT
TRBD2	.	TRBV11-3	TRBJ2-1	CASSLEPGLVSYNEQFF	TGTGCCAGCAGCTTAGAGCCGGGACTAGTCTCCTACAATGAGCAGTTCTTC
.	.	TRBV19	TRBJ2-1	CASSIVHRPGDEQFF	TGTGCCAGTAGTATAGTTCACAGGCCCGGAGATGAGCAGTTCTTC
.	.	TRBV27	TRBJ1-1	CASSLDRGSSEAFF	TGTGCCAGCAGTTTAGATCGAGGGAGCAGTGAAGCTTTCTTT
.	.	TRBV3-1/TRBV3-2	TRBJ2-7	CASSQDLYSYEQYF	TGTGCCAGCAGCCAAGATCTATACTCCTACGAGCAGTACTTC
TRBD2	.	TRBV4-1	TRBJ2-2	CASSQESAGGPAGELFF	TGCGCCAGCAGCCAAGAATCTGCGGGAGGGCCCGCCGGGGAGCTGTTTTTT
.	.	TRBV28	TRBJ2-7	CASISGHLYEQYF	TGTGCCAGCATCTCCGGACACCTCTACGAGCAGTACTTC
.	.	TRBV7-9	TRBJ2-7	CASSLVDAGTYEQYF	TGTGCCAGCAGCTTAGTGGATGCAGGGACCTACGAGCAGTACTTC
.	.	TRBV4-1	TRBJ2-7	CASSRGTEYYEQYF	TGCGCCAGCAGCCGCGGGACAGAATACTACGAGCAGTACTTC
.	.	TRBV7-3	TRBJ1-1	CASSHQWNTEAFF	TGTGCCAGCAGCCATCAGTGGAACACTGAAGCTTTCTTT
.	.	TRBV7-9	TRBJ1-1	CASSFRHRETEAFF	TGTGCCAGCAGCTTCAGGCACAGGGAAACTGAAGCTTTCTTT
.	.	TRBV6-1	TRBJ2-7	CASSEAAGRYEQYF	TGTGCCAGCAGTGAAGCTGCCGGTCGCTACGAGCAGTACTTC
.	few	TRBV9	TRBJ1-3	CASSPKTPSSGNTIYF	TGTGCCAGCAGCCCAAAGACACCGAGCTCTGGAAACACCATATATTTT
.	.	TRBV19	TRBJ1-1	CASSIDAGRHTEAFF	TGTGCCAGTAGTATAGATGCAGGGCGACACACTGAAGCTTTCTTT
.	.	TRBV7-8	TRBJ1-2	CASSLLGYRVFGYTF	TGTGCCAGCAGCTTACTAGGGTACAGGGTATTCGGCTACACCTTC
TRBD2	few	TRBV28	TRBJ2-1	CASSYRGRGNEQFF	TGTGCCAGCAGCTACCGCGGGAGAGGGAATGAGCAGTTCTTC
TRBD1	few	TRBV5-6	TRBJ2-7	CASSPTGQGANEQYF	TGTGCCAGCAGCCCGACGGGACAGGGGGCGAACGAGCAGTACTTC
TRBD1	few	TRBV10-3	TRBJ2-5	CAISDIGQGTQETQYF	TGTGCCATCAGTGATATCGGACAGGGGACACAAGAGACCCAGTACTTC